Listed below are T cell receptor beta chains from one sample, sequenced in a study of blood T cell repertoires in COVID-19. Generated by immunoSEQ multiplex PCR, the TCRdb table keeps only in-frame clones and is missing some. Among a few hundred thousand clones listed, 70% to 90% were seen once. Material: PBMCs or T cells enriched from blood (not recorded which). These TCRs come from a man aged 25 to 40 who had recovered from COVID-19. Each CDR3 is given with its conserved first and last residue. A D gene is named only where the DNA matches it firmly. Clone size is given for some rows only: seen once, a few or many times, or a class if the clone is expanded.

.	TRBJ2-2	TRBD2	TRBV24-1	CATSETSVGDTGELFF	TGTGCCACCAGTGAAACTAGCGTAGGAGACACCGGGGAGCTGTTTTTT
.	TRBJ1-4	.	TRBV14	CASSQGLATNEKLFF	TGTGCCAGCAGCCAGGGACTCGCAACTAATGAAAAACTGTTTTTT
once	TRBJ2-3	TRBD2	TRBV28	CASRGQPGTSGRTQYF	TGTGCCAGCAGGGGACAACCGGGGACTAGCGGGAGAACGCAGTATTTT
.	TRBJ2-7	TRBD2	TRBV29-1	CSVQPGLAPYEQYF	TGCAGCGTTCAACCGGGACTAGCGCCCTACGAGCAGTACTTC
few	TRBJ2-1	.	TRBV27	CASSLSWAQGGRQFF	TGTGCCAGCAGTTTATCCTGGGCCCAAGGTGGGAGGCAGTTCTTC
once	TRBJ2-2	TRBD1	TRBV10-1	CASSDAGGHGELFF	TGCGCCAGCAGTGACGCAGGGGGTCACGGGGAGCTGTTTTTT
.	TRBJ2-5	TRBD1	TRBV25-1	CASRAVRGTAQETQYF	TGTGCCAGCAGGGCCGTGAGGGGGACAGCACAAGAGACCCAGTACTTC
.	TRBJ2-2	.	TRBV5-1	CASSLEPSPGELFF	TGCGCCAGCAGCTTGGAACCTAGCCCCGGGGAGCTGTTTTTT
.	TRBJ2-5	.	TRBV3-1/TRBV3-2	CASSQQSGGNQETQYF	TGTGCCAGCAGCCAACAAAGCGGAGGGAACCAAGAGACCCAGTACTTC
.	TRBJ1-3	.	TRBV5-8	CASSLDGNSGNTIYF	TGTGCCAGCAGCTTGGACGGGAACTCTGGAAACACCATATATTTT
.	TRBJ1-6	.	TRBV5-4	CASSPVPGLKNSPLHF	TGTGCCAGCAGCCCCGTACCGGGACTGAAGAATTCACCCCTCCACTTT
.	TRBJ2-7	.	TRBV5-1	CASSRQAYEQYF	TGCGCCAGCAGCCGCCAGGCCTACGAGCAGTACTTC
.	TRBJ2-3	.	TRBV20-1	CSASGGSLPSTDTQYF	TGCAGTGCTAGTGGAGGGAGTCTTCCCTCCACAGATACGCAGTATTTT
.	TRBJ1-1	.	TRBV12-5	CASGRAATEAFF	TGTGCTAGTGGGCGGGCGGCCACTGAAGCTTTCTTT
.	TRBJ2-7	.	TRBV3-1/TRBV3-2	CASSLLSSGQYF	TGTGCCAGCAGCCTCCTTAGTTCGGGGCAGTACTTC
few	TRBJ1-5	.	TRBV9	CASSPAGNNQPQHF	TGTGCCAGCAGCCCGGCAGGGAATAATCAGCCCCAGCATTTT
.	TRBJ2-5	TRBD2	TRBV6-2/TRBV6-3	CASSYLGLAGGPGRQETQYF	TGTGCCAGCAGTTACCTTGGACTAGCGGGGGGCCCGGGGAGACAAGAGACCCAGTACTTC
few	TRBJ1-2	TRBD1	TRBV28	CASSSQGQGARGYTF	TGTGCCAGCAGTTCACAAGGACAGGGGGCTCGGGGCTACACCTTC
.	TRBJ2-5	.	TRBV24-1	CATSEGGGRPETQYF	TGTGCCACCAGTGAAGGGGGGGGGCGCCCGGAGACCCAGTACTTC
.	TRBJ1-5	.	TRBV6-5	CASRFRGDSNQPQHF	TGTGCCAGCAGGTTCCGGGGGGACAGCAATCAGCCCCAGCATTTT
.	TRBJ1-5	TRBD1	TRBV2	CASSEGGGDRGQPQHF	TGTGCCAGCAGTGAGGGGGGTGGAGACAGGGGTCAGCCCCAGCATTTT
few	TRBJ2-7	TRBD1	TRBV2	CASRGTGENEQYF	TGTGCCAGCAGAGGGACAGGGGAAAACGAGCAGTACTTC
once	TRBJ2-7	TRBD1	TRBV5-1	CASSLGPRQGRDEQYF	TGCGCCAGCAGCTTGGGCCCCCGACAGGGTAGAGACGAGCAGTACTTC
few	TRBJ1-1	.	TRBV4-1	CASSPHREGDTEAFF	TGCGCCAGCAGCCCGCACAGGGAGGGAGACACTGAAGCTTTCTTT
.	TRBJ1-6	.	TRBV19	CASSIAGGAVNSPLHF	TGTGCCAGTAGTATAGCCGGAGGGGCGGTTAATTCACCCCTCCACTTT
.	TRBJ1-1	.	TRBV6-5	CASSYGLSTPEAFF	TGTGCCAGCAGTTACGGACTATCAACCCCCGAAGCTTTCTTT
.	TRBJ2-1	TRBD2	TRBV19	CASSPRLAGVLFSNEQFF	TGTGCCAGTAGTCCCCGACTAGCGGGAGTCCTTTTCTCCAATGAGCAGTTCTTC
.	TRBJ1-6	.	TRBV30	CAWTEAGNSPLHF	TGTGCCTGGACGGAGGCGGGTAATTCACCCCTCCACTTT
once	TRBJ1-1	TRBD1	TRBV6-6	CASSYSAGGTNTEAFF	TGTGCCAGCAGTTACTCTGCAGGGGGTACGAACACTGAAGCTTTCTTT
.	TRBJ2-5	TRBD2	TRBV7-2	CASSLEGLAGGGRETQYF	TGTGCCAGCAGCTTGGAGGGACTAGCGGGAGGAGGACGAGAGACCCAGTACTTC
.	TRBJ1-6	.	TRBV6-5	CASSYSPRQGKSPLHF	TGTGCCAGCAGTTACTCCCCTCGCCAGGGAAAATCACCCCTCCACTTT
once	TRBJ2-2	TRBD2	TRBV15	CATSRDPSGRAGTGELFF	TGTGCCACCAGCAGAGATCCTAGCGGGAGGGCCGGGACCGGGGAGCTGTTTTTT
.	TRBJ2-1	TRBD2	TRBV6-4	CASRPTSGRVMNEQFF	TGTGCCAGCAGACCCACTAGCGGGAGGGTAATGAATGAGCAGTTCTTC
.	TRBJ1-2	TRBD1	TRBV10-2	CASSDPGQGFYGYTF	TGCGCCAGCAGTGACCCGGGACAGGGGTTCTATGGCTACACCTTC
once	TRBJ2-7	.	TRBV9	CASSVEGGSYEQYF	TGTGCCAGCAGCGTAGAAGGGGGTTCCTACGAGCAGTACTTC
.	TRBJ1-2	TRBD1	TRBV6-5	CASSRQGDGYTF	TGTGCCAGCAGTCGACAGGGCGATGGCTACACCTTC
few	TRBJ1-3	.	TRBV18	CASSPGAGSGNTIYF	TGTGCCAGCTCACCAGGGGCCGGCTCTGGAAACACCATATATTTT
.	TRBJ2-1	TRBD2	TRBV4-3	CASSQEWPSGSYNEQFF	TGCGCCAGCAGCCAAGAGTGGCCTAGCGGCTCCTACAATGAGCAGTTCTTC
.	TRBJ2-7	.	TRBV3-1/TRBV3-2	CASSQVNRVSTRFLFF	TGTGCCAGCAGCCAAGTTAACCGGGTTTCTACTCGCTTCCTCTTCTTC
.	TRBJ1-5	.	TRBV10-1	CASSDRFWPQHF	TGCGCCAGCAGTGACAGGTTCTGGCCCCAGCATTTT
.	TRBJ2-1	.	TRBV24-1	CATTAGIYNEQFF	TGTGCCACCACGGCGGGTATTTACAATGAGCAGTTCTTC
.	TRBJ1-2	.	TRBV5-6	CASSWGRSNYGYTF	TGTGCCAGCAGCTGGGGCAGATCGAACTATGGCTACACCTTC
.	TRBJ2-3	.	TRBV7-8	CASSLYTDTQYF	TGTGCCAGCAGCCTCTACACAGATACGCAGTATTTT
.	TRBJ1-5	TRBD1	TRBV6-6	CASSKTGGWGQPQHF	TGTGCCAGCAGTAAGACAGGGGGCTGGGGTCAGCCCCAGCATTTT
.	TRBJ2-6	.	TRBV6-5	CASSYSRPRWANVLTF	TGTGCCAGCAGTTATTCGCGGCCCCGCTGGGCCAACGTCCTGACTTTC
few	TRBJ1-3	.	TRBV4-3	CASSVETGNTIYF	TGCGCCAGCAGTGTGGAGACTGGAAACACCATATATTTT
.	TRBJ2-3	.	TRBV5-6	CASSLGGSGDTQYF	TGTGCCAGCAGCTTAGGGGGTTCAGGAGATACGCAGTATTTT
.	TRBJ1-4	.	TRBV27	CASSPRGAGEKLFF	TGTGCCAGCAGCCCCCGGGGGGCTGGGGAAAAACTGTTTTTT
.	TRBJ1-4	.	TRBV5-1	CASSPRGAINEKLFF	TGCGCCAGCAGCCCGCGGGGAGCAATTAATGAAAAACTGTTTTTT
once	TRBJ1-5	.	TRBV19	CASSPIGQSRMAQHF	TGTGCCAGTAGTCCGATAGGACAGTCTCGGATGGCCCAGCATTTT
.	TRBJ2-6	TRBD1	TRBV28	CASSPTTDRAGANVLTF	TGTGCCAGCAGTCCCACAACCGACAGGGCTGGGGCCAACGTCCTGACTTTC
.	TRBJ1-4	.	TRBV19	CASSPGTNEKLFF	TGTGCCAGCAGCCCAGGGACTAATGAAAAACTGTTTTTT
.	TRBJ1-2	TRBD1	TRBV6-1	CASSADRDRYYYGYTF	TGTGCCAGCAGTGCCGACCGGGACAGATATTACTATGGCTACACCTTC
.	TRBJ2-5	TRBD1	TRBV2	CASTEKTGKETQYF	TGTGCCAGCACCGAGAAGACAGGGAAAGAGACCCAGTACTTC